This T cell receptor (beta chain) was recovered during a study of CD8 T cells in ankylosing spondylitis. Whole-study results and caveats: Matched synovial fluid from ankylosing spondylitis patients was reported to be enriched for disease-linked clones. Ankylosing spondylitis blood appeared to carry a characteristic TCR beta motif of roughly eight highly homologous variants.

TCRdb processed the 5' RACE reads anew with MiXCR; each CDR3 protein has one entry. Counted here are about 220,000 distinct CDR3 sequences, about a sixth occurring once; the ten biggest clones make up 40% to 50%. This clonotype was observed a handful of times. Its target is not known. The V and J ends lost 3 bases and 7 bases, in that order; junction bases with no gene match: 5. Germline-derived CDR1 and CDR2 are SQVTM and ANQGSEA. The CDR3 consists of 12 residues. The clonotype originates from a male donor with ankylosing spondylitis. V is TRBV29-1 and J is TRBJ1-2, with TRBD1 matching 7 bases. Input material: blood, either unsorted or a sorted T cell fraction (not recorded which). The CDR3: CSVEKGAGGYTF. DNA of the CDR3: TGCAGCGTTGAGAAGGGGGCAGGTGGCTACACCTTC.